The 29 T cell receptor beta chains below were found in one sample sequenced in a study of PD-1 blockade in classical Hodgkin lymphoma. Documented time point: cycle 4 day 1 (C4D1), after five to seven weeks of nivolumab. Autologous stem cell transplantation was followed by relapse in every patient, and brentuximab vedotin exposure varied. Profiling relied on immunoSEQ multiplex PCR, and the TCRdb table lists in-frame clones only, not all of them. Counted here are over 9,500 clones, around four fifths occurring once; the ten biggest clones make up roughly 41%. This specimen consisted of peripheral blood mononuclear cells (PBMCs), obtained before the fourth cycle of nivolumab. The receptors originated from a human donor with classical Hodgkin lymphoma.

The chain is built from TRBV21-1 and TRBJ1-1; the table's D call of TRBD1 was not tested on the DNA. TRBV21-1 is recorded as a pseudogene. The CDR3 runs 14 residues. CDR3 in DNA: TGTGCCAGCAGCTACCAGGGTATTGACACTGAAGCTTTCTTT. Translation: CASSYQGIDTEAFF.

The V call is TRBV5-4, the J call TRBJ2-5, with D possibly matching TRBD1 (6 bases). Trimming removed 5 bases at V and 2 bases at J, with 10 bases between. Germline CDR1 SGHNT, CDR2 YYREEE (reference sequence). CDR3 size: 13 residues. The CDR3 spells CASRNRAQETQYF. CDR3 sequence (DNA): TGTGCCAGCAGAAACAGGGCTCAAGAGACCCAGTACTTC.

This sequence joins TRBV1 and TRBJ2-1; the table calls TRBD2, which could not be checked here. TRBV1 is noted as a pseudogene. CDR3 length: 18 residues. Here the CDR3 reads CTSSQPPLPVLSYNEQFF. The CDR3 DNA reads as TGCACCAGCAGCCAACCCCCGTTACCGGTCCTCTCCTACAATGAGCAGTTCTTC.

The rearrangement uses TRBV7-2 and TRBJ2-5; D not resolved. The CDR3 covers 16 residues. The V end was cut by 1 base, the J end by 0 bases, with 12 bases between. Germline V gene data show CDR1 as SGHTA and CDR2 as FQGNSA. CDR3 sequence reads: CASSLGGTLYQETQYF. For the CDR3, the DNA is TGTGCCAGCAGCTTAGGAGGCACCCTTTACCAAGAGACCCAGTACTTC.

The chain combines TRBV7-9 with TRBJ1-1; D ambiguous. Between the trimmed V and J ends, which lost 5 bases and 4 bases, there was a span of 5 bases. The V gene's germline CDR1 is SEHNR and CDR2 FQNEAQ (reference sequence). The CDR3 contains 11 residues. The CDR3 is CASSPGTEAFF. DNA of the CDR3: TGTGCCAGCAGCCCGGGCACTGAAGCTTTCTTT.

V and J are TRBV14 and TRBJ1-2; no definite D call. The V gene's germline CDR1 is SGHDN and CDR2 FVKESK. V lost 0 bases to trimming and J lost 4 bases, with 6 bases between them. The CDR3 extends over 13 amino acids. CDR3 sequence (DNA): TGTGCCAGCAGCCAAGATCCGACCTATGGCTACACCTTC. Its protein product is CASSQDPTYGYTF.

By share, this clone ranks as large. The rearrangement links TRBV2 to TRBJ2-7; D might be TRBD2 (6 bases). The CDR3 loop spans 12 amino acids. Trimming took off 10 bases at V and 2 bases at J, with 12 bases between the two ends. Germline V lookup: CDR1 SNHLY, CDR2 FYNNEI. This chain's CDR3 is CATFGGTYEQYF. The CDR3 DNA follows: TGTGCCACCTTTGGGGGGACCTACGAGCAGTACTTC.

In its sample, this clone was seen once. This chain uses TRBV6-1 with TRBJ2-7, with a weak D call TRBD2 (6 bases). The length of the CDR3 is 15 residues. Trimming shortened V by 6 bases and J by 6 bases, and 21 bases separated the two germline ends. Germline CDR1 MNHNS, CDR2 SASEGT. The CDR3 here is CASRGTLGLRPEQYF. Written as DNA, the CDR3 is TGTGCCAGCAGGGGGACTCTGGGGCTAAGGCCCGAGCAGTACTTC.

The CDR3 here is CAISVGTSYEQYF. As DNA, the CDR3 is TGTGCCATCAGTGTTGGGACATCCTACGAGCAGTACTTC. The V gene is TRBV10-3, the J gene TRBJ2-7; D is possibly TRBD1 (6 bases). V was trimmed by 4 bases and J by 1 base, leaving 8 bases between them. The CDR3 runs 13 residues. Germline CDR1 is ENHRY and CDR2 is SYGVKD.

Regarding this clone: Within the sample, other DNA sequences also encode this same CDR3. The V call is TRBV10-3, the J call TRBJ2-1, with 9 bases identical to TRBD2. The CDR3 spans 17 residues. Trimming at V came to 0 bases and at J to 4 bases, leaving 7 bases not matched to a gene. CDR1 is ENHRY and CDR2 is SYGVKD in the germline V gene. The CDR3 sequence is CAISESRASGDYNEQFF. DNA for the CDR3: TGTGCCATCAGTGAGTCGAGAGCTAGCGGGGATTACAATGAGCAGTTCTTC.

This rearrangement joins TRBV5-1 to TRBJ2-5; a possible D gene is TRBD2 (7 bases). Germline V gives CDR1 SGHRS, CDR2 YFSETQ. CDR3 length: 14 amino acids. Trimming pared 8 bases from V and 2 bases from J, leaving 16 bases between. The CDR3 DNA is TGCGCCAGTTTGGGGGGGCATCCACAAGAGACCCAGTACTTC. It specifies CASLGGHPQETQYF.

This clone was picked up one time. This rearrangement joins TRBV7-8 to TRBJ1-2, with TRBD1 matching 7 bases. Germline CDR1 SGHVS, CDR2 FQNEAQ. The V segment lost 5 bases and the J segment 4 bases; nucleotides outside the gene matches: 10. The CDR3 contains 15 residues. CDR3 DNA: TGTGCCAGCAGCACCACAGGGGCTAGGGGCTATGGCTACACCTTC. Protein: CASSTTGARGYGYTF.

The chain has TRBV2 and TRBJ2-5; possible D gene TRBD1, 6 bases. The end of the DNA fits TRBJ2-7 better, so the J call may be wrong. CDR1 is SNHLY and CDR2 is FYNNEI in the germline V gene. This CDR3 has 15 residues. DNA for the CDR3: TGTGCCAGCAGAGGGTCTGGGACACCGATCTACGAGCAGTACTTC. Its translation is CASRGSGTPIYEQYF.

The V gene is TRBV18, the J gene TRBJ1-1, with a weak D call TRBD1 (5 bases). The V gene lost 3 bases and the J gene lost 0 bases, with 8 bases spanning the gap. The germline V gene encodes CDR1 KGHSH and CDR2 LQKENI. The length of the CDR3 is 14 residues. CDR3 amino acids: CASSPTTVNTEAFF. CDR3 sequence (DNA): TGTGCCAGCTCACCCACGACAGTGAACACTGAAGCTTTCTTT.

The rearrangement joins TRBV9 to TRBJ2-7, with 12 bases identical to TRBD2. The germline gives CDR1 SGDLS, CDR2 YYNGEE. The V segment lost 2 bases and the J segment 5 bases; nucleotides outside the gene matches: 11. The CDR3 contains 17 residues. Here the CDR3 DNA reads TGTGCCAGCAGCGTGAGTGGACTAGCGGGAACAGTCCACGAGCAGTACTTC. Translated: CASSVSGLAGTVHEQYF.

V gene TRBV11-2 combines with J gene TRBJ2-1, with D possibly being TRBD2 (6 bases). V was trimmed by 2 bases and J by 7 bases, leaving 9 bases between them. CDR1 SGHAT and CDR2 FQNNGV come from the germline V gene. The CDR3 loop spans 13 amino acids. The CDR3 here is CASSLLALNEQFF. CDR3 sequence (DNA): TGTGCCAGCAGCTTACTAGCGTTGAATGAGCAGTTCTTC. Complete variable domain (other parts from reference TRBV11-2 and TRBJ2-1): EAGVAQSPRYKIIEKRQSVAFWCNPISGHATLYWYQQILGQGPKLLIQFQNNGVVDDSQLPKDRFSAERLKGVDSTLKIQPAKLEDSAVYLCASSLLALNEQFFGPGTRLTVL.

This chain uses TRBV7-9 with TRBJ2-1; possibly TRBD1 for D (6 bases). CDR1 and CDR2 from the germline V gene are SEHNR and FQNEAQ (reference sequence). V was cut by 4 bases and J by 6 bases, with 7 bases left in between. The CDR3 sequence is 12 residues long. The CDR3 DNA follows: TGTGCCAGCAGCTCAGGGGCCAATGAGCAGTTCTTC. Encoded protein: CASSSGANEQFF.

This rearrangement joins TRBV10-1 to TRBJ2-6, with 9 bases aligning to TRBD1. Germline V gives CDR1 WNHNN, CDR2 SYGVQD (reference sequence). V was pared by 6 bases and J by 2 bases, with 8 bases of the junction left unmatched. The CDR3 spans 17 residues. The CDR3 region is CASSPGQGWAGANVLTF. The CDR3 DNA follows: TGCGCCAGCAGCCCGGGACAGGGTTGGGCTGGGGCCAACGTCCTGACTTTC.

V gene TRBV11-2 combines with J gene TRBJ1-1, with D uncertain. Germline CDR1 SGHAT, CDR2 FQNNGV. V gave up 0 bases and J gave up 9 bases, with 14 bases separating them. This CDR3 contains 14 residues. CDR3 region: CASSLDSEVAQAFF. The CDR3 region has the DNA TGTGCCAGCAGCTTAGATTCCGAAGTCGCCCAAGCTTTCTTT.

The chain couples TRBV6-5 to TRBJ2-7; weak D call: TRBD2 (7 bases). The CDR3 has 14 residues. Germline V CDR1 and CDR2: MNHEY, SVGAGI. The V and J ends lost 5 bases and 1 base respectively, with 12 bases between them. CDR3 residues: CASSPGGLSYEQYF. In DNA, the CDR3 is TGTGCCAGCAGTCCGGGGGGCCTTTCCTACGAGCAGTACTTC.

The genes are TRBV6-5 and TRBJ1-1, with a weak D call TRBD1 (5 bases). The CDR3 covers 14 residues. The germline V gene encodes CDR1 MNHEY and CDR2 SVGAGI. With 6 bases removed from V and 1 base from J, the gap between germline ends came to 12 bases. The CDR3 loop reads CASSIGGENTEAFF. The CDR3 nucleotides read TGTGCCAGCAGCATAGGAGGGGAGAACACTGAAGCTTTCTTT.

V is TRBV7-9 and J is TRBJ2-1, with 8 bases fitting TRBD2. The CDR3 is 15 amino acids. Germline assignment: CDR1 SEHNR and CDR2 FQNEAQ (reference sequence). V dropped 3 bases and J dropped 5; count of bases not matched to a gene: 6. The CDR3 DNA reads as TGTGCCAGCAGCTTCCTCGCGGGGGGCGACAATGAGCAGTTCTTC. This codes for CASSFLAGGDNEQFF.

This chain links TRBV27 with TRBJ1-6; 12 positions match TRBD1. V lost 3 bases to trimming and J lost 7 bases; unmatched junction nucleotides: 1. Germline V gene sequence: CDR1 MNHEY, CDR2 SMNVEV (reference sequence). This CDR3 is 15 amino acids long. CDR3 DNA sequence: TGTGCCAGCAGTTTGGGGACAGGGGGCAATTCACCCCTCCACTTT. Translation gives CASSLGTGGNSPLHF.

The chain carries TRBV7-2 and TRBJ2-4; perhaps D is TRBD1 or TRBD2 (5 bases each). The CDR3 length is 18 residues. V was trimmed by 1 base and J by 1 base, leaving 17 bases between them. CDR1 SGHTA and CDR2 FQGNSA come from the germline V gene. The CDR3 nucleotides read TGTGCCAGCAGCTTAGAGGGGTGGGGGTACGGGGCCAAAAACATTCAGTACTTC. Translation gives CASSLEGWGYGAKNIQYF.

The chain couples TRBV27 to TRBJ2-3; 9 bases are shared with TRBD1. This CDR3 is 14 amino acids long. Losses at the gene ends were 4 bases for V and 1 base for J; bases not matched to a gene: 0. Germline V gives CDR1 MNHEY, CDR2 SMNVEV (reference sequence). The CDR3 coding sequence is TGTGCCAGCAGTTGGACAGGGGGCACAGATACGCAGTATTTT. It is translated as CASSWTGGTDTQYF.

The chain is built from TRBV4-2 and TRBJ2-2, with TRBD2 matching over 9 bases. The CDR3 spans 16 residues. Trimming at V came to 3 bases and at J to 5 bases, leaving 7 bases not matched to a gene. Germline loops: CDR1 LGHNA, CDR2 YNFKEQ. The CDR3 protein is CASSQVVAGETGELFF. CDR3 bases: TGTGCCAGCAGCCAGGTGGTAGCGGGAGAAACCGGGGAGCTGTTTTTT.

The chain combines TRBV11-2 with TRBJ2-1; the match to TRBD2 covers 8 bases. J gave up 2 bases and V 6 bases, and 6 bases lay outside the gene matches. The CDR3 loop spans 15 amino acids. Germline V lookup: CDR1 SGHAT, CDR2 FQNNGV. The CDR3 DNA reads as TGTGCCAGCAGAACGGGGGGGCCAACCTACAATGAGCAGTTCTTC. Translated, it gives CASRTGGPTYNEQFF.

This clone has more than one count but fewer than ten. The rearrangement links TRBV5-8 to TRBJ2-3, with 7 bases identical to TRBD1. The CDR3 runs to 14 residues. Per the germline V gene, CDR1 is SGHTS and CDR2 is YDEGEE. Unmatched junction bases numbered 1, after V lost 1 base and J lost 2 bases. DNA for the CDR3: TGTGCCAGCAGCTTGACAGGGGCCACAGATACGCAGTATTTT. Translation gives CASSLTGATDTQYF. The whole variable domain, filled in from reference TRBV5-8 and TRBJ2-3, reads EAGVTQSPTHLIKTRGQQATLRCSPISGHTSVYWYQQALGLGLQFLLWYDEGEERNRGNFPPRFSGRQFPNYSSELNVNALELEDSALYLCASSLTGATDTQYFGPGTRLTVL.

The V gene is TRBV5-6, the J gene TRBJ2-2; D is undetermined. This CDR3 comprises 13 residues. Germline V gene lookup returns CDR1 SGHDT and CDR2 YYEEEE. V was pared by 4 bases and J by 1 base, with 5 bases between. The CDR3 region is CASSLRNTGELFF. CDR3 sequence (DNA): TGTGCCAGCAGCCTCAGGAACACCGGGGAGCTGTTTTTT. The full variable domain, completed using reference TRBV5-6 and TRBJ2-2, is DAGVTQSPTHLIKTRGQQVTLRCSPKSGHDTVSWYQQALGQGPQFIFQYYEEEERQRGNFPDRFSGHQFPNYSSELNVNALLLGDSALYLCASSLRNTGELFFGEGSRLTVL.